This T cell receptor beta chain was identified during a study of T cells after yellow fever vaccination. By 5'RACE template switching, TCR cDNA was produced, with a universal primer site and UMIs added in the process. Each CDR3 protein is one row after TCRdb ran MiXCR on the 5' RACE reads. Of approximately 580,000 distinct CDR3 sequences listed, about 17% are singletons. Germline V gives CDR1 LGHNA, CDR2 YSLEER. Between the trimmed V and J ends, which lost 0 bases and 3 bases, there was a span of 12 bases. The length of the CDR3 is 16 residues. The sequence came from a man aged 18 to 29 who received the YFV17D yellow fever vaccine. This specimen was PBMCs, taken less than 6 days after the first yellow fever vaccination. This chain uses TRBV4-3 with TRBJ2-1, with D tentatively TRBD2 (5 bases). The CDR3 spells CASSQDPGVSYNEQFF. The DNA of the CDR3 is TGCGCCAGCAGCCAAGACCCCGGGGTTAGCTACAATGAGCAGTTCTTC.